A selection of T cell receptor beta chains follows, all from one sample in a study of T cell changes during pregnancy in multiple sclerosis. Profiled with immunoSEQ multiplex PCR; TCRdb holds only in-frame clones, not every one. This sample has 85,000 to 100,000 clones, with more than 85% found just once. Here the sequenced sample was peripheral blood, taken in the first trimester of pregnancy. Receptor source: a female donor with multiple sclerosis, enrolled in a pregnancy study. Both conserved end residues are part of each CDR3. The order of the fields is clone size, V gene, J gene, D gene, CDR3 protein, CDR3 DNA. The D gene is left open where the match is weak. Rows give clone size only sometimes, using once, few, many, or a class for an expanded clone.

clone size: .; V gene: TRBV9; J gene: TRBJ2-1; D gene: TRBD1; CDR3 protein: CASSPWTGTHNEQFF; CDR3 DNA: TGTGCCAGCAGCCCCTGGACAGGGACCCACAATGAGCAGTTCTTC
clone size: .; V gene: TRBV7-2; J gene: TRBJ2-1; D gene: TRBD1; CDR3 protein: CASSLLGQGANEQFF; CDR3 DNA: TGTGCCAGCAGCTTATTGGGACAGGGGGCTAATGAGCAGTTCTTC
clone size: .; V gene: TRBV18; J gene: TRBJ1-1; D gene: .; CDR3 protein: CASSPGVPTEAFF; CDR3 DNA: TGTGCCAGCTCACCCGGGGTGCCCACTGAAGCTTTCTTT
clone size: .; V gene: TRBV30; J gene: TRBJ2-6; D gene: .; CDR3 protein: CAWSVGRVVDTANVLTF; CDR3 DNA: TGTGCCTGGAGTGTCGGCAGGGTGGTCGATACGGCCAACGTCCTGACTTTC
clone size: .; V gene: TRBV18; J gene: TRBJ2-1; D gene: TRBD2; CDR3 protein: CASSPPTSGSMNEQFF; CDR3 DNA: TGTGCCAGCTCACCGCCGACTAGCGGGAGTATGAATGAGCAGTTCTTC
clone size: .; V gene: TRBV19; J gene: TRBJ2-1; D gene: TRBD1; CDR3 protein: CASAGTGSNEQFF; CDR3 DNA: TGTGCAAGCGCCGGGACAGGGTCGAATGAGCAGTTCTTC
clone size: few; V gene: TRBV4-2; J gene: TRBJ1-1; D gene: TRBD1; CDR3 protein: CASSLSAGGNTEAFF; CDR3 DNA: TGTGCCAGCAGCCTTTCGGCAGGGGGGAACACTGAAGCTTTCTTT
clone size: .; V gene: TRBV2; J gene: TRBJ1-1; D gene: .; CDR3 protein: CASSGTAGKAFF; CDR3 DNA: TGTGCCAGCAGCGGAACGGCAGGGAAAGCTTTCTTT
clone size: once; V gene: TRBV18; J gene: TRBJ2-7; D gene: TRBD1; CDR3 protein: CASSPGQGLAYEQYF; CDR3 DNA: TGTGCCAGCTCACCGGGACAGGGGCTAGCCTACGAGCAGTACTTC
clone size: .; V gene: TRBV5-1; J gene: TRBJ1-2; D gene: TRBD1; CDR3 protein: CASRQTGTGIYGYTF; CDR3 DNA: TGCGCCAGCAGACAAACCGGGACAGGAATCTATGGCTACACCTTC
clone size: .; V gene: TRBV11-2; J gene: TRBJ2-5; D gene: .; CDR3 protein: CASSLDRDTGLSQYF; CDR3 DNA: TGTGCCAGCAGCTTAGACCGGGACACGGGTTTGTCCCAGTACTTC
clone size: .; V gene: TRBV6-5; J gene: TRBJ2-3; D gene: TRBD1; CDR3 protein: CASSSGQGVTDTQYF; CDR3 DNA: TGTGCCAGCAGCTCCGGACAGGGGGTCACAGATACGCAGTATTTT
clone size: .; V gene: TRBV18; J gene: TRBJ1-2; D gene: TRBD1; CDR3 protein: CASSPIAGGDYGYTF; CDR3 DNA: TGTGCCAGCTCACCAATCGCAGGGGGCGACTATGGCTACACCTTC
clone size: .; V gene: TRBV25-1; J gene: TRBJ1-3; D gene: .; CDR3 protein: CASSEYTLRDSGNTIYF; CDR3 DNA: TGTGCCAGCAGTGAATATACGCTCAGGGACTCTGGAAACACCATATATTTT
clone size: few; V gene: TRBV9; J gene: TRBJ1-1; D gene: .; CDR3 protein: CASSVETRTEAFF; CDR3 DNA: TGTGCCAGCAGCGTAGAGACACGGACTGAAGCTTTCTTT
clone size: .; V gene: TRBV4-2; J gene: TRBJ2-7; D gene: TRBD2; CDR3 protein: CASSQEASGTYEQYF; CDR3 DNA: TGTGCCAGCAGCCAAGAGGCTAGCGGAACCTACGAGCAGTACTTC
clone size: .; V gene: TRBV5-8; J gene: TRBJ2-5; D gene: TRBD1; CDR3 protein: CASSSLFTGAKETQYF; CDR3 DNA: TGTGCCAGCAGCTCCCTCTTTACAGGGGCAAAAGAGACCCAGTACTTC
clone size: once; V gene: TRBV29-1; J gene: TRBJ1-1; D gene: .; CDR3 protein: CSVEDTGMNTEAFF; CDR3 DNA: TGCAGCGTTGAAGATACAGGGATGAACACTGAAGCTTTCTTT